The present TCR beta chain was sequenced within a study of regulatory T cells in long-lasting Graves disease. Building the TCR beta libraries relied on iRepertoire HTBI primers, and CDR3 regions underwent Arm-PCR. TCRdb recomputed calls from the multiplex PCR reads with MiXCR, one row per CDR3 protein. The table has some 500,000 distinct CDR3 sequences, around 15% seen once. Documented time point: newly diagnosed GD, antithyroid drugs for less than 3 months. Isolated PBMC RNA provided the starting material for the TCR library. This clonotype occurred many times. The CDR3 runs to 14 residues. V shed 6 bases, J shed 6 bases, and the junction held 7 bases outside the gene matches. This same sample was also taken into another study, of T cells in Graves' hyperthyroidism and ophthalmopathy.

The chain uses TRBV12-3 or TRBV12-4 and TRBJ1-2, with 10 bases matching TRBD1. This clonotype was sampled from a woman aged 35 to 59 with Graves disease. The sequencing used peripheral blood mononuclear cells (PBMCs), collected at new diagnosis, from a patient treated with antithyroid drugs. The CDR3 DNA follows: TGTGCCAGCAGCCATCGACAGGGGGCCGATGGCTACACCTTC. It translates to CASSHRQGADGYTF.